Listed below are T cell receptor beta chains from one sample, sequenced in a study of response to subunit inactivated influenza vaccine. TCRdb reprocessed the RT-PCR reads with MiXCR, giving one entry per CDR3 protein. The sample yields about 570,000 distinct CDR3 sequences, approximately 12% seen once. This sample comprised PBMCs from blood, obtained on the day of vaccination. Source of these receptors: a man aged 45-60 years who received an inactivated influenza vaccine. The CDR3 runs from the conserved cysteine through the conserved F or W. A D gene is named only where the DNA matches it firmly. Clone size is not always given. Where it is, it says once, few, many or a class for expanded clones.

clone_size	j_call	v_call	d_call	cdr3_nt	cdr3_aa
many	TRBJ2-2	TRBV28	.	TGTGCCAGCAGTCTAGCGAGGAACACCGGGGAGCTGTTTTTT	CASSLARNTGELFF
few	TRBJ2-2	TRBV28	.	TGTGCCAGCAGCTACCCTGGGGAATACCTTCCCGGGGAGCTGTTTTTT	CASSYPGEYLPGELFF
many	TRBJ1-2	TRBV12-3/TRBV12-4	.	TGTGCCAGCAGTTTTATCGGTCCGGGGGTTAACTATGGCTACACCTTC	CASSFIGPGVNYGYTF
.	TRBJ2-1	TRBV19	TRBD1	TGTGCCAGTAGCTTGGGGACAGGGAGGTACAATGAGCAGTTCTTC	CASSLGTGRYNEQFF
.	TRBJ2-1	TRBV11-1	.	TGTGCCAGCAGCCACACGAGCGGCTCTCCGGAGAGGCTTGTCAATGAGCAGTTCTTC	CASSHTSGSPERLVNEQFF
.	TRBJ2-3	TRBV4-1	.	TGCGCCAGCAGCCGGGGACATTCTAGCACAGATACGCAGTATTTT	CASSRGHSSTDTQYF
.	TRBJ2-1	TRBV7-9	TRBD2	TGTGCCAGCAGCATAACTAGCGGGGGGCACAATGAGCAGTTCTTC	CASSITSGGHNEQFF
.	TRBJ1-1	TRBV18	.	TGTGCCAGCTCACGCGAGGAAAATGGAGTTACTGAAGCTTTCTTT	CASSREENGVTEAFF
.	TRBJ2-1	TRBV29-1	TRBD1	TGCAGCGTTGACACCGACAGGGAGCATGAGCAGTTCTTC	CSVDTDREHEQFF
few	TRBJ2-3	TRBV5-1	.	TGCGCCAGCAGCTTGGACAGGGGAGGAGCAGATACGCAGTATTTT	CASSLDRGGADTQYF
few	TRBJ2-3	TRBV6-1	TRBD2	TGTGCCAGCAGTCAACCAAGCGGGGGGCCCGCAGATACGCAGTATTTT	CASSQPSGGPADTQYF
.	TRBJ1-2	TRBV28	.	TGTGCCAGCAGCCCATCGGAGAACTATGGCTACACCTTC	CASSPSENYGYTF
.	TRBJ2-7	TRBV10-3	TRBD1	TGTGCCATCAGAATGGACAGGGAGCTCTCCGAGCAGTACTTC	CAIRMDRELSEQYF
many	TRBJ2-7	TRBV11-2	.	TGTGCCAGCAGCTCCTTGGGGGCCCGAGACGAGCAGTACTTC	CASSSLGARDEQYF
.	TRBJ2-7	TRBV5-5	.	TGTGCCAGCAGCTTCACCGGGGGCGACTACGAGCAGTACTTC	CASSFTGGDYEQYF
many	TRBJ2-7	TRBV27	TRBD1	TGTGCCAGCAGTTTATCGTGGGGACAGGGGCCGCGGACCTACGAGCAGTACTTC	CASSLSWGQGPRTYEQYF